What follows are 25 T cell receptor beta chains derived from one specimen sequenced in a study of shared clonotypes between healthy human individuals. Naive-designated CD8 cells lacked CD45RO, were positively enriched for CCR7, and omitted terminally differentiated effector memory CD45RA+ cells. The repertoire was sequenced with immunoSEQ multiplex PCR; TCRdb's copy has only in-frame clones and lacks some. In the table there are a few million clones, just under 95% of which are singletons. Sequencing was carried out using naive CD8+ T cells from PBMCs. All receptors derive from a man aged 18-30 years in good health. Some clones in this sample may be carry-over from other donors' samples.

The chain is built from TRBV18 and TRBJ1-5; D is undetermined. The V and J ends lost 6 bases and 9 bases respectively, with 24 bases between them. The CDR3 has 16 amino acids. The germline CDR1 and CDR2 sequences are KGHSH and LQKENI. The CDR3 nucleotides read TGTGCCAGCTCTCCCCCCGGATCACCGACCCGGGTGCCCCAGCATTTT. It codes for CASSPPGSPTRVPQHF.

This sequence joins TRBV11-2 and TRBJ1-6; 8 bases match TRBD1. CDR1 is SGHAT and CDR2 is FQNNGV in the germline V gene. Trimming at V came to 0 bases and at J to 7 bases, leaving 11 bases not matched to a gene. The CDR3 is made up of 18 amino acids. For the CDR3, the DNA is TGTGCCAGCAGCTTAGATCCCCCCGGACAGGGTTTGAATTCACCCCTCCACTTT. This sequence encodes CASSLDPPGQGLNSPLHF.

The chain combines TRBV11-2 with TRBJ2-1, with a tentative D call TRBD2 (6 bases). The CDR3 extends over 16 amino acids. Germline CDR1 reads SGHAT; CDR2 reads FQNNGV. Trimming stripped 1 base from V and 4 bases from J, with 14 bases between. CDR3 region: CASSLGLGGPYNEQFF. The CDR3 DNA reads TGTGCCAGCAGCTTAGGCCTCGGAGGGCCGTACAATGAGCAGTTCTTC.

The V gene is TRBV7-9, the J gene TRBJ2-1; 12 bases fit TRBD2. The CDR3 sequence is 18 residues long. Germline-derived CDR1 and CDR2 are SEHNR and FQNEAQ (reference sequence). The trim removed 5 bases at V and 0 bases at J, leaving 8 bases unmatched. The CDR3 DNA reads TGTGCCAGCAGCGAGAGGACTAGCGGGACACTCTCCTACAATGAGCAGTTCTTC. Translated, it gives CASSERTSGTLSYNEQFF.

There are a few counts of this clone. The rearrangement joins TRBV19 to TRBJ1-5, with D hard to call. CDR3 length: 16 residues. The V gene's germline CDR1 is LNHDA and CDR2 SQIVND (reference sequence). V was cut by 5 bases and J by 1 base, with 15 bases left in between. CDR3 coding DNA: TGTGCCAGTAGTGTCTTCCGGCTAGCAAGCAATCAGCCCCAGCATTTT. Its translation: CASSVFRLASNQPQHF.

The chain is built from TRBV6-5 and TRBJ2-7; tentative D call: TRBD2 (6 bases). Germline V gene lookup returns CDR1 MNHEY and CDR2 SVGAGI. The CDR3 contains 13 residues. Trimming removed 8 bases at V and 2 bases at J, with 13 bases between. DNA of the CDR3: TGTGCCAGCTGGGGCTCGGGAGCCTACGAGCAGTACTTC. Its protein product is CASWGSGAYEQYF.

DNA for the CDR3: TGTGCCAGCAGCCCCCAGACAGGGAGCTCTGGAAACACCATATATTTT. It translates to CASSPQTGSSGNTIYF. The V call is TRBV13, the J call TRBJ1-3; 7 nucleotides align to TRBD1. CDR3 length equals 16 residues. With V trimmed by 5 bases and J by 0 bases, 7 bases remained unmatched. Looked up from germline, CDR1 is PRHDT and CDR2 is FYEKMQ (reference sequence).

V usage is TRBV29-1 and J usage is TRBJ2-5; no definite D call. CDR1 is SQVTM and CDR2 is ANQGSEA in the germline V gene. Trimming removed 6 bases from V and 5 bases from J, with 22 bases in between. The CDR3 is 15 residues long. CDR3 residues: CSVAPRMRRSETQYF. Here the CDR3 DNA reads TGCAGCGTCGCTCCCAGGATGAGAAGGTCGGAGACCCAGTACTTC.

This chain joins TRBV27 and TRBJ2-7; the D gene is possibly TRBD2 (5 bases). CDR1 and CDR2 from the germline V gene are MNHEY and SMNVEV (reference sequence). The CDR3 is 16 residues long. V was pared by 5 bases and J by 5 bases, with 22 bases between. In DNA, the CDR3 is TGTGCCAGCAGTACCCTTAGGGAGAAGGATGCCCACGAGCAGTACTTC. Translated, it gives CASSTLREKDAHEQYF.

The rearrangement links TRBV7-8 to TRBJ2-1, with TRBD2 identical over 10 bases. Germline V CDR1 and CDR2: SGHVS, FQNEAQ. With 1 base clipped from V and 6 bases from J, the junction kept 3 bases outside the gene matches. The CDR3 contains 15 residues. This CDR3 is CASSLEVAGGNEQFF. CDR3 sequence (DNA): TGTGCCAGCAGCTTAGAGGTAGCGGGAGGCAATGAGCAGTTCTTC.

Only a few counts were recorded for this clone. This CDR3 is CAYLLGELFF. DNA of the CDR3: TGTGCCTACCTGTTGGGGGAGCTGTTTTTT. The chain has TRBV30 and TRBJ2-2; D is undetermined. Germline CDR1 and CDR2: GTSNPN and SVGIG (reference sequence). The CDR3 length is 10 residues. With 7 bases removed from V and 8 bases from J, the gap between germline ends came to 8 bases.

The chain joins TRBV19 to TRBJ2-1; 13 positions agree with TRBD2. V trimming: 9 bases; J trimming: 4 bases; junction bases outside the gene matches: 9. This CDR3 spans 16 amino acids. Germline CDR1 is LNHDA and CDR2 is SQIVND (reference sequence). CDR3: CASHTSGRAGYNEQFF. The CDR3 DNA reads as TGTGCCAGCCATACTAGCGGGAGGGCCGGGTACAATGAGCAGTTCTTC.

The V call is TRBV4-3, the J call TRBJ2-1, with D perhaps matching TRBD2 (6 bases). Trimming shortened V by 3 bases and J by 7 bases, and 7 bases separated the two germline ends. This CDR3 spans 12 amino acids. Germline CDR1 LGHNA, CDR2 YSLEER. CDR3 sequence: CASSHGGNEQFF. CDR3 sequence (DNA): TGCGCCAGCAGCCACGGGGGAAATGAGCAGTTCTTC.

The rearrangement uses TRBV4-1 and TRBJ2-4; possible D gene TRBD2, 5 bases. The CDR3 is 18 amino acids. Germline V gene lookup returns CDR1 MGHRA and CDR2 YSYEKL. Trimming shortened V by 0 bases and J by 3 bases, and 18 bases separated the two germline ends. For the CDR3, the DNA is TGCGCCAGCAGCCAAGATATTATTTGGCAGGAGGACAAAAACATTCAGTACTTC. Translating it yields CASSQDIIWQEDKNIQYF.

This chain connects TRBV5-6 to TRBJ1-5; D gene uncertain. This CDR3 has 15 residues. Looked up from germline, CDR1 is SGHDT and CDR2 is YYEEEE. Trimming took 4 bases from V and 6 from J, leaving 17 bases between them. CDR3 sequence reads: CASSQAGGLRQPQHF. The CDR3 region has the DNA TGTGCCAGCAGCCAAGCGGGAGGGCTTCGTCAGCCCCAGCATTTT.

The V and J genes are TRBV27 and TRBJ2-3; 9 bases line up with TRBD2. The CDR3 is 16 residues long. Germline loops: CDR1 MNHEY, CDR2 SMNVEV (reference sequence). V was pared by 6 bases and J by 0 bases, with 7 bases of the junction left unmatched. The CDR3 spells CASRNLAGSSTDTQYF. The DNA of the CDR3 is TGTGCCAGCAGAAACCTAGCGGGGTCTAGCACAGATACGCAGTATTTT.

This chain connects TRBV5-6 to TRBJ2-7; D remains ambiguous. Germline V CDR1 and CDR2: SGHDT, YYEEEE. The CDR3 totals 15 residues. V was cut by 0 bases and J by 5 bases, with 15 bases left in between. CDR3 DNA: TGTGCCAGCAGCTTGGCGGCCGACCCGGCCCACGAGCAGTACTTC. It encodes CASSLAADPAHEQYF.

The chain joins TRBV7-9 to TRBJ2-7; maybe TRBD1 (6 bases). This CDR3 has 13 residues. The germline V gene has CDR1 SEHNR and CDR2 FQNEAQ (reference sequence). Trimming removed 4 bases at V and 7 bases at J, with 14 bases between. The CDR3 loop reads CASSSPGAMEQYF. The DNA for the CDR3 is TGTGCCAGCAGCTCACCAGGGGCCATGGAGCAGTACTTC.

In regard to this clone: Other DNA sequences from this sample encode an identical CDR3 as well. The rearrangement links TRBV27 to TRBJ1-1; the D gene is possibly TRBD1 (5 bases). Germline CDR1 and CDR2: MNHEY and SMNVEV (reference sequence). The V end lost 0 bases, the J end lost 1 base, and 9 bases lay between the germline ends. The length of the CDR3 is 15 residues. The CDR3 region is CASSLSAGTNTEAFF. For the CDR3, the DNA is TGTGCCAGCAGTTTATCGGCAGGGACGAACACTGAAGCTTTCTTT.

The chain joins TRBV30 to TRBJ1-5, with 8 bases lining up with TRBD1. The J segment lost 1 base and the V segment lost 1 base, leaving 9 bases of the junction unmatched. Germline V gene lookup returns CDR1 GTSNPN and CDR2 SVGIG (reference sequence). The CDR3 totals 17 residues. As DNA, the CDR3 is TGTGCCTGGAGTGCCGGTTACAGGGGGACGAGCAATCAGCCCCAGCATTTT. This translates into CAWSAGYRGTSNQPQHF.

The rearrangement links TRBV28 to TRBJ1-5; D is unclear. Trimming left V 5 bases short and J 4 bases short, with 12 bases between. CDR1 MDHEN and CDR2 SYDVKM come from the germline V gene. The CDR3 length is 14 residues. The CDR3: CASSPVDGNQPQHF. DNA of the CDR3: TGTGCCAGCAGTCCCGTCGACGGGAATCAGCCCCAGCATTTT. Complete variable domain (other parts from reference TRBV28 and TRBJ1-5): DVKVTQSSRYLVKRTGEKVFLECVQDMDHENMFWYRQDPGLGLRLIYFSYDVKMKEKGDIPEGYSVSREKKERFSLILESASTNQTSMYLCASSPVDGNQPQHFGDGTRLSIL.

V is TRBV9 and J is TRBJ1-1; D is unresolved. CDR3 size: 14 residues. Germline V gene lookup returns CDR1 SGDLS and CDR2 YYNGEE. V was trimmed by 3 bases and J by 2 bases, leaving 11 bases between them. Written as DNA, the CDR3 is TGTGCCAGCAGCGCCCAGCGAACAAACACTGAAGCTTTCTTT. Protein sequence: CASSAQRTNTEAFF.

The chain links TRBV20-1 to TRBJ2-1; D remains ambiguous. Germline lookup yields CDR1 DFQATT and CDR2 SNEGSKA (reference sequence). The CDR3 length is 11 residues. V shed 2 bases and J shed 7 bases, with 6 bases lying between them. The CDR3 DNA reads TGCAGTGCTAGATTCCTAAATGAGCAGTTCTTC. This encodes CSARFLNEQFF.

The chain is built from TRBV11-2 and TRBJ2-1; 12 bases match TRBD2. In germline, CDR1 is SGHAT, CDR2 FQNNGV. V was pared by 3 bases and J by 2 bases, with 8 bases of the junction left unmatched. The CDR3 sequence is 18 residues long. CDR3 sequence: CASSFPLAGGTTYNEQFF. CDR3 DNA: TGTGCCAGCAGCTTTCCTCTAGCGGGAGGGACGACCTACAATGAGCAGTTCTTC.

The chain recombines TRBV28 with TRBJ1-4; no firm D call. With 6 bases removed from V and 3 bases from J, the gap between germline ends came to 17 bases. In germline, CDR1 is MDHEN, CDR2 SYDVKM. This CDR3 comprises 16 residues. In DNA form, the CDR3 reads TGTGCCAGCAGCCCCCCTGCCGGAGAGGCTAATGAAAAACTGTTTTTT. This gives the protein CASSPPAGEANEKLFF.